A selection of T cell receptor beta chains follows, all from one sample in a study of brain T cells in children with intractable seizures. Profiling relied on immunoSEQ multiplex PCR, and the TCRdb table lists in-frame clones only, not all of them. In the table there are about 340,000 clones, about 94% of which are singletons. The sample consisted of peripheral blood, taken 4 to 6 months after surgery. The receptors derive from a boy younger than two with tuberous sclerosis and intractable seizures. Both conserved end residues are part of each CDR3. The order of the fields is D gene, V gene, J gene, clone size, CDR3 DNA, CDR3 protein. The D gene is left open where the match is weak. Clone size is stated in some rows and not others, as once, few, many or a class when expanded.

.	TRBV3-1/TRBV3-2	TRBJ2-5	few	TGTGCCAGCAGCCAAGATCTGAGGGTCTGGGAGACCCAGTACTTC	CASSQDLRVWETQYF
TRBD1	TRBV9	TRBJ1-2	few	TGTGCCAGCAGCCCCCAGACAGGGGGCCCCTATGGCTACACCTTC	CASSPQTGGPYGYTF
.	TRBV12-5	TRBJ2-1	.	TGTGCTAGTGGTTTGGCAACTAGCTACAATGAGCAGTTCTTC	CASGLATSYNEQFF
.	TRBV15	TRBJ1-6	.	TGTGCCACCAGCGAGAGTAGCTCCTATAATTCACCCCTCCACTTT	CATSESSSYNSPLHF
.	TRBV19	TRBJ1-1	.	TGTGCCAGTAGTATATCCTCCACTGAAGCTTTCTTT	CASSISSTEAFF
TRBD2	TRBV12-5	TRBJ2-5	.	TGTGCTAGTGGTTCCACCCGTAGCGGGAGGGAAGAGACCCAGTACTTC	CASGSTRSGREETQYF
.	TRBV5-4	TRBJ1-2	.	TGTGCCAGCAGCTTGGGGCAGGGACTCTTTAACTATGGCTACACCTTC	CASSLGQGLFNYGYTF
.	TRBV29-1	TRBJ1-5	.	TGCAGCGCCGCGAACCCCAATCAGCCCCAGCATTTT	CSAANPNQPQHF
TRBD2	TRBV19	TRBJ2-3	.	TGTGCCAGTAGCGTCCCTGCTAGCGGGGGGGCTTATACGCAGTATTTT	CASSVPASGGAYTQYF
.	TRBV28	TRBJ2-2	.	TGTGCCAGCAGTTTATCTTCGTTGGGCACCGGGGAGCTGTTTTTT	CASSLSSLGTGELFF
.	TRBV27	TRBJ2-4	.	TGTGCCAGCAGCCCTCAGGGACTAGCCAAAAACATTCAGTACTTC	CASSPQGLAKNIQYF
TRBD2	TRBV3-1/TRBV3-2	TRBJ2-3	.	TGTGCCAGCAGCCAAATACTAGCGGGAACCAGCACAGATACGCAGTATTTT	CASSQILAGTSTDTQYF
TRBD2	TRBV19	TRBJ2-3	.	TGTGCCAGTAGTATTACTTCTAGCGGGCACACAGATACGCAGTATTTT	CASSITSSGHTDTQYF
.	TRBV3-1/TRBV3-2	TRBJ1-1	.	TGTGCCAGCAGCCAAAGTCCCATATCGAACACTGAAGCTTTCTTT	CASSQSPISNTEAFF
.	TRBV28	TRBJ2-1	.	TGTGCCAGCAGCGATGATGAGCAGTTCTTC	CASSDDEQFF
.	TRBV2	TRBJ2-7	few	TGTGCCAGCAGAAACACAGGGCACGAGCAGTACTTC	CASRNTGHEQYF
.	TRBV30	TRBJ1-2	.	TGTGCCTGGAGCCCCGGGCCATCCTATGGCTACACCTTC	CAWSPGPSYGYTF
TRBD2	TRBV27	TRBJ2-3	.	TGTGCCAGCAGTTCATTCCCTCTAGCGGGAGGCACAGATACGCAGTATTTT	CASSSFPLAGGTDTQYF
TRBD1	TRBV27	TRBJ1-2	.	TGTGCCAGCAGATACCTGGGGGACAGGGTAAATGGCTACACCTTC	CASRYLGDRVNGYTF
TRBD2	TRBV29-1	TRBJ2-1	once	TGCAGCGTTGAAGATCCCTCGACTAGCGGGAGGGCGGGCGAGCAGTTCTTC	CSVEDPSTSGRAGEQFF
TRBD2	TRBV11-2	TRBJ2-7	.	TGTGCCAGCAGCCCTAGCGGGAGGAGCTCCTACGAGCAGTACTTC	CASSPSGRSSYEQYF
.	TRBV19	TRBJ2-7	once	TGTGCCAGTCGAACAGGGGAGGGGTCCTACGAGCAGTACTTC	CASRTGEGSYEQYF
.	TRBV5-1	TRBJ1-3	.	TGCGCCAGCAGCTGGGACGGTCAATCTGGAAACACCATATATTTT	CASSWDGQSGNTIYF
TRBD2	TRBV13	TRBJ2-1	.	TGTGCCAGCAGCGCTGGGGACCCGGGACTAGACAATGAGCAGTTCTTC	CASSAGDPGLDNEQFF
.	TRBV29-1	TRBJ2-7	.	TGCAGCGTCCTCGCGGCTGGGGCAGGCGAGCAGTACTTC	CSVLAAGAGEQYF
.	TRBV14	TRBJ1-2	.	TGTGCCAGCAGCCATGCAGACAGATACTATGGCTACACCTTC	CASSHADRYYGYTF
.	TRBV30	TRBJ2-7	.	TGTGCCTGGACGGGACTTGCCCACGAGCAGTACTTC	CAWTGLAHEQYF
.	TRBV9	TRBJ2-5	.	TGTGCCAGCAGCCGATCCAGACTTGGGGAGACCCAGTACTTC	CASSRSRLGETQYF
.	TRBV7-9	TRBJ2-7	.	TGTGCCAGCAGCCATTCCCGGGACTGGGGCTCCTACGAGCAGTACTTC	CASSHSRDWGSYEQYF
.	TRBV2	TRBJ1-5	.	TGTGCCAGCAAGAAGGATAGCAATCAGCCCCAGCATTTT	CASKKDSNQPQHF
.	TRBV19	TRBJ1-2	.	TGTGCCAGTAGTCCCGGGGTGACAAATGGCTACACCTTC	CASSPGVTNGYTF
TRBD2	TRBV30	TRBJ2-1	.	TGTGCCTGGAGTGTACTAGCGGGGGGAAACAATGAGCAGTTCTTC	CAWSVLAGGNNEQFF
TRBD1	TRBV5-1	TRBJ1-1	.	TGCGCCAGCAGCTTGAGAACAGGGGGAAGTCTGAACACTGAAGCTTTCTTT	CASSLRTGGSLNTEAFF
.	TRBV5-1	TRBJ2-7	.	TGCGCCAGCAGCTTAGAGAGCTCCTACGAGCAGTACTTC	CASSLESSYEQYF
.	TRBV6-5	TRBJ1-2	.	TGTGCCAGCGGGGGACGGTGGACTAACTATGGCTACACCTTC	CASGGRWTNYGYTF
TRBD1	TRBV5-1	TRBJ2-3	.	TGCGCCAGCAGCCCCGGCCAGGGGGCCTTCACAGATACGCAGTATTTT	CASSPGQGAFTDTQYF
TRBD1	TRBV23-1	TRBJ1-6	once	TGCGCCAGTCCATTGACAGGGGGAAGAGGATATAATTCACCCCTCCACTTT	CASPLTGGRGYNSPLHF
.	TRBV2	TRBJ1-5	.	TGTGCCAGCAGCCGCACAGACTATAGCAATCAGCCCCAGCATTTT	CASSRTDYSNQPQHF
.	TRBV25-1	TRBJ1-5	.	TGTGCCAGCCCACACGTCTGTCAGCCCCAGCATTTT	CASPHVCQPQHF
.	TRBV10-2	TRBJ1-5	.	TGCGCCAGCAGTGAAAGTGCAGGACAGCCTTCTCGTCCGGAGCCCCAGCATTTT	CASSESAGQPSRPEPQHF
TRBD1	TRBV11-3	TRBJ1-5	.	TGTGCCAGCAGCCACTTAAACTCCGTCAGGGGGCTAGGTAATCAGCCCCAGCATTTT	CASSHLNSVRGLGNQPQHF
.	TRBV11-2	TRBJ1-3	once	TGTGCCAGCAGCTTAGCCGCGCCCGGAAACACCATATATTTT	CASSLAAPGNTIYF